Below are 4 T cell receptor beta chains sequenced from a single sample in a study of T cell responses to AZD1222 COVID-19 vaccine. The table came from immunoSEQ multiplex PCR; TCRdb's copy has only in-frame clones and leaves some out. The table records about 120,000 clones, roughly 90% of them present only once. The sequenced sample was peripheral blood, obtained on day 0 of AZD1222 vaccination. Source of these receptors: an adult in good health.

The V gene is TRBV10-3, the J gene TRBJ2-1, with TRBD2 matching 15 bases. The germline CDR1 and CDR2 sequences are ENHRY and SYGVKD. The V segment lost 10 bases and the J segment 7 bases; nucleotides outside the gene matches: 8. The CDR3 is made up of 15 amino acids. For the CDR3, the DNA is TGTGCCACCCAGGGGACTAGCGGGGGGAAAAATGAGCAGTTCTTC. Translating it yields CATQGTSGGKNEQFF.

This clone was picked up one time. The genes are TRBV5-1 and TRBJ2-7; 7 bases align to TRBD1. J lost 2 bases, V lost 1 base, and 6 bases had no gene match. In germline, CDR1 is SGHRS, CDR2 YFSETQ. This CDR3 spans 15 amino acids. The CDR3 sequence is CASSLQGGPTYEQYF. CDR3 DNA: TGCGCCAGCAGCTTGCAAGGGGGCCCAACCTACGAGCAGTACTTC.

The chain combines TRBV9 with TRBJ1-1, with D unclear. This CDR3 has 15 amino acids. V was shortened by 0 bases and J by 6 bases, with 15 bases between the two germline ends. The germline CDR1 and CDR2 sequences are SGDLS and YYNGEE. CDR3 DNA sequence: TGTGCCAGCAGCGTAGGGGTTGCGGGGTTATCTGAAGCTTTCTTT. This codes for CASSVGVAGLSEAFF.

The rearrangement links TRBV5-1 to TRBJ1-2; 9 nucleotides match TRBD1. Looked up from germline, CDR1 is SGHRS and CDR2 is YFSETQ. The CDR3 covers 15 residues. Germline trimming cut 1 base from V and 3 bases from J; bases unmatched to any gene: 4. CDR3 amino acids: CASSLSTGGDYGYTF. The CDR3 DNA reads as TGCGCCAGCAGCTTGTCGACAGGGGGGGACTATGGCTACACCTTC.